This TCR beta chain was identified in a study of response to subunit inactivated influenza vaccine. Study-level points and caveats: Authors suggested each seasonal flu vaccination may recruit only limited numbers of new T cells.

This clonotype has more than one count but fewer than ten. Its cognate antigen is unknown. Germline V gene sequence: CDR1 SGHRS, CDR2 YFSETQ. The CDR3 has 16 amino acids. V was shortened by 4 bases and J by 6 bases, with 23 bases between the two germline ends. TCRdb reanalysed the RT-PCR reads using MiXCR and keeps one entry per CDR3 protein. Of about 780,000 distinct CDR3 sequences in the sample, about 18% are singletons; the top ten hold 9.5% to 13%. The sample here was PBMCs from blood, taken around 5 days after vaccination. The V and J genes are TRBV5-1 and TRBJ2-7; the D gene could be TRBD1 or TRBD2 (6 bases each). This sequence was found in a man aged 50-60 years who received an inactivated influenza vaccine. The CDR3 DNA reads TGCGCCAGCAGCCCGGTCGTCGGGGGCACAGGAAGCGAGCAGTACTTC. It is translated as CASSPVVGGTGSEQYF.